This passage covers 20 T cell receptor beta chains from one sample sequenced in a study of CD8 T cells in Susac syndrome. A quantity of about 0.5 to 1 ug RNA underwent reverse transcription using random hexamers. TCRdb reprocessed the immunoSEQ multiplex PCR reads with MiXCR, giving one entry per CDR3 protein. The sample lists approximately 180,000 distinct CDR3 sequences, around 94% seen once, with around 0.1% in the top ten. The sample comprised CD4+ T cells from PBMCs. Receptors originate from a human donor with Susac syndrome.

The chain uses TRBV28 and TRBJ2-2, with TRBD2 matching 9 bases. Germline-derived CDR1 and CDR2 are MDHEN and SYDVKM. V was clipped by 3 bases and J by 5 bases; unmatched bases: 7. The CDR3 covers 16 residues. CDR3 amino acids: CASSFGLAGLTGELFF. CDR3 coding DNA: TGTGCCAGCAGTTTTGGCCTAGCGGGATTGACCGGGGAGCTGTTTTTT.

This rearrangement joins TRBV18 to TRBJ2-3; a possible D gene is TRBD2 (6 bases). CDR3 size: 14 residues. Germline loops: CDR1 KGHSH, CDR2 LQKENI. V lost 4 bases and J 5 bases, leaving 13 bases between the germline ends. The CDR3 spells CASSLGGYRDTQYF. In DNA form, the CDR3 reads TGTGCCAGCTCACTCGGGGGTTACCGAGATACGCAGTATTTT.

The rearrangement links TRBV2 to TRBJ1-4, with 7 bases fitting TRBD1. CDR3 size: 15 residues. The germline CDR1 and CDR2 sequences are SNHLY and FYNNEI. Trimming took 8 bases from V and 0 from J; bases not matched to a gene: 6. CDR3 residues: CASGGTVATNEKLFF. The DNA for the CDR3 is TGTGCCAGCGGCGGGACAGTGGCAACTAATGAAAAACTGTTTTTT.

V and J are TRBV13 and TRBJ1-1; D is perhaps TRBD1 (5 bases). Germline V CDR1 and CDR2: PRHDT, FYEKMQ (reference sequence). The V gene lost 2 bases and the J gene lost 4 bases, with 14 bases spanning the gap. This CDR3 has 15 amino acids. In DNA, the CDR3 is TGTGCCAGCAGCTTATCTCTCAGGGCGTCCACTGAAGCTTTCTTT. Translation gives CASSLSLRASTEAFF.

This clonotype was recorded once. The chain recombines TRBV20-1 with TRBJ2-3; 7 positions agree with TRBD1. Trimming removed 6 bases from V and 3 bases from J; junction bases left unmatched: 6. Germline V gene data show CDR1 as DFQATT and CDR2 as SNEGSKA (reference sequence). The CDR3 spans 13 residues. The CDR3: CSAPPRGTDTQYF. The CDR3 nucleotides read TGCAGTGCCCCCCCCAGGGGGACAGATACGCAGTATTTT.

This clonotype was seen just once. V usage is TRBV4-1 and J usage is TRBJ2-2; 13 nucleotides agree with TRBD2. This CDR3 is 16 amino acids long. The V segment lost 2 bases and the J segment 6 bases; nucleotides outside the gene matches: 3. Germline-derived CDR1 and CDR2 are MGHRA and YSYEKL. The CDR3 sequence: CASSQWTSGSAGELFF. Here the CDR3 DNA reads TGCGCCAGCAGCCAATGGACTAGCGGGAGTGCCGGGGAGCTGTTTTTT.

CDR3 DNA sequence: TGTGCCAGCAGCAGGACAGGGGTAGAGACCCAGTACTTC. This gives the protein CASSRTGVETQYF. The V gene is TRBV5-4, the J gene TRBJ2-5; 9 positions agree with TRBD1. CDR1 and CDR2 from the germline V gene are SGHNT and YYREEE (reference sequence). This CDR3 region has 13 residues. The V and J ends lost 4 bases and 4 bases, in that order; junction bases with no gene match: 2.

The gene calls are TRBV30 and TRBJ2-5, with TRBD2 matching over 11 bases. After removal of 3 bases from V and 5 bases from J, the junction contained 5 bases not matched to a gene. The V gene's germline CDR1 is GTSNPN and CDR2 SVGIG (reference sequence). The length of the CDR3 is 14 residues. The CDR3 nucleotides are TGTGCCTGGAGCCTCGGACTAGCGGGCGAGACCCAGTACTTC. It yields the protein CAWSLGLAGETQYF.

In its sample, this clonotype was seen a few times. The CDR3 bases are TGTGCCAGCAGTTCAGGGACTAGCGGCACCGGGGAGCTGTTTTTT. It codes for CASSSGTSGTGELFF. The chain combines TRBV12-3 or TRBV12-4 with TRBJ2-2; 11 positions agree with TRBD2. V dropped 4 bases and J dropped 4; count of bases not matched to a gene: 2. The CDR3 loop spans 15 amino acids.

CDR3 nucleotide sequence: TGCACCAGCAGCCAAGCGCCACCTTGTTGGGGCAGGAATGAGCAGTTCTTC. Protein: CTSSQAPPCWGRNEQFF. The rearrangement uses TRBV1 and TRBJ2-1; the table gives TRBD1 as D, unverified against the DNA. TRBV1 is shown as a pseudogene. The CDR3 contains 17 residues.

The gene calls are TRBV5-1 and TRBJ2-3; TRBD1 aligns across 7 bases. Trimming at V came to 4 bases and at J to 1 base, leaving 9 bases not matched to a gene. Looked up from germline, CDR1 is SGHRS and CDR2 is YFSETQ. The length of the CDR3 is 16 residues. The CDR3 is CASSKRQGSGTDTQYF. The CDR3, as DNA: TGCGCCAGCAGCAAACGACAGGGTTCGGGCACAGATACGCAGTATTTT. The whole variable domain, remainder taken from reference TRBV5-1 and TRBJ2-3, is KAGVTQTPRYLIKTRGQQVTLSCSPISGHRSVSWYQQTPGQGLQFLFEYFSETQRNKGNFPGRFSGRQFSNSRSEMNVSTLELGDSALYLCASSKRQGSGTDTQYFGPGTRLTVL.

The chain couples TRBV7-9 to TRBJ1-1, with D perhaps TRBD1 (6 bases). The CDR3 consists of 14 residues. V was cut by 1 base and J by 4 bases, with 10 bases left in between. The germline V gene has CDR1 SEHNR and CDR2 FQNEAQ (reference sequence). The CDR3 nucleotides are TGTGCCAGCAGCTTAGACAGGGCGGGCACTGAAGCTTTCTTT. Residues: CASSLDRAGTEAFF. Filled out from reference TRBV7-9 and TRBJ1-1, the complete variable domain reads DTGVSQNPRHKITKRGQNVTFRCDPISEHNRLYWYRQTLGQGPEFLTYFQNEAQLEKSRLLSDRFSAERPKGSFSTLEIQRTEQGDSAMYLCASSLDRAGTEAFFGQGTRLTVV.

The J gene is TRBJ1-4, the V gene TRBV5-1; D unresolved. CDR1 is SGHRS and CDR2 is YFSETQ in the germline V gene. The CDR3 loop spans 14 amino acids. Trimming cost V 6 bases and J 0 bases, with 9 bases left between them. The CDR3 is CASTTGATNEKLFF. CDR3 coding DNA: TGCGCCAGCACCACGGGAGCAACTAATGAAAAACTGTTTTTT.

The chain's CDR3 is CASSLRTGRTGELFF. The CDR3 DNA is TGCGCCAGCAGCTTAAGGACAGGGAGGACCGGGGAGCTGTTTTTT. The chain employs TRBV5-1 and TRBJ2-2; 8 nucleotides align to TRBD1. This CDR3 is 15 amino acids long. Losses at the gene ends were 2 bases for V and 5 bases for J; bases not matched to a gene: 5. Germline CDR1 SGHRS, CDR2 YFSETQ.

The chain joins TRBV20-1 to TRBJ2-3, with 7 bases identical to TRBD2. The CDR3 has 13 residues. In germline, CDR1 is DFQATT, CDR2 SNEGSKA (reference sequence). V dropped 3 bases and J dropped 3; count of bases not matched to a gene: 3. CDR3 sequence: CSASPGGTDTQYF. DNA of the CDR3: TGCAGTGCTAGCCCCGGGGGGACAGATACGCAGTATTTT.

The chain combines TRBV3-1 with TRBJ2-1; 9 nucleotides match TRBD2. The germline V gene has CDR1 LGHDT and CDR2 YNNKEL (reference sequence). V was clipped by 0 bases and J by 4 bases; unmatched bases: 4. This CDR3 is built from 16 residues. The CDR3 DNA sequence: TGTGCCAGCAGCCAAGACCTAGCGGGGAGATACAATGAGCAGTTCTTC. Amino acids: CASSQDLAGRYNEQFF.

This sequence joins TRBV30 and TRBJ1-1, with unresolved D. V lost 1 base and J lost 0, with 9 bases in between. This CDR3 is 14 amino acids long. Germline V gives CDR1 GTSNPN, CDR2 SVGIG (reference sequence). In DNA form, the CDR3 reads TGTGCCTGGAGTGATCTGGCGGTGAACACTGAAGCTTTCTTT. Translating gives CAWSDLAVNTEAFF.

V is TRBV7-9 and J is TRBJ2-7; the match to TRBD2 covers 9 bases. V lost 1 base and J lost 2; bases outside the gene matches: 3. In germline, CDR1 is SEHNR, CDR2 FQNEAQ (reference sequence). This CDR3 has 15 residues. The CDR3 region is CASSLVLAGPYEQYF. Written as DNA, the CDR3 is TGTGCCAGCAGCTTAGTACTAGCGGGTCCCTACGAGCAGTACTTC. Full variable domain (outside the CDR3, taken from reference TRBV7-9 and TRBJ2-7): DTGVSQNPRHKITKRGQNVTFRCDPISEHNRLYWYRQTLGQGPEFLTYFQNEAQLEKSRLLSDRFSAERPKGSFSTLEIQRTEQGDSAMYLCASSLVLAGPYEQYFGPGTRLTVT.

The chain is built from TRBV7-9 and TRBJ2-7; the D gene is possibly TRBD2 (6 bases). This CDR3 has 14 residues. Germline V gene sequence: CDR1 SEHNR, CDR2 FQNEAQ (reference sequence). Trimming shortened V by 1 base and J by 5 bases, and 12 bases separated the two germline ends. CDR3 region: CASSLVQGLDEQYF. The CDR3 DNA sequence: TGTGCCAGCAGCTTAGTTCAGGGACTCGACGAGCAGTACTTC.

The chain recombines TRBV18 with TRBJ2-7; possibly TRBD2 for D (5 bases). The germline V gene has CDR1 KGHSH and CDR2 LQKENI. V shed 5 bases and J shed 0 bases, with 14 bases lying between them. This CDR3 spans 15 amino acids. The CDR3 region has the DNA TGTGCCAGCTCATCCGCCGGGGTCGGCTCCTACGAGCAGTACTTC. This sequence encodes CASSSAGVGSYEQYF.